This T cell receptor (beta chain) was sequenced during a study of spatial heterogeneity in lung cancer. Overall study results and limits: The study found that expanded intratumoral alpha and beta TCR counts tracked tumor mutation counts.

TCRdb reprocessed the 5' RACE reads with MiXCR, giving one entry per CDR3 protein. In the table there are roughly 5,000 distinct CDR3 sequences, over 20% of which are singletons. Time point defined: sample taken at primary tumor resection. A word on this clonotype: Its antigen is not known.

The material was lung tumor tissue, obtained at surgery. This clonotype was sampled from a male donor with early-stage non-small cell lung cancer.

In DNA, the CDR3 is TGTGCCAGCAGCTTATCTAAGGGAGATACGCAGTATTTT. This codes for CASSLSKGDTQYF. The V call is TRBV7-2, the J call TRBJ2-3; D gene ambiguous. Germline assignment: CDR1 SGHTA and CDR2 FQGNSA. Trimming cost V 2 bases and J 5 bases, with 8 bases left between them. The CDR3 contains 13 residues.